These 3 T cell receptor beta chains were all obtained from the same sample, sequenced in a study of blood T cells in healthy people across ages (dated by TCRdb to between 2014 and 2016). Library creation used 5' RACE. The sequencing machine was an Illumina HiSeq 2500. A second 7 to 11 cycle PCR used a sample-barcoded 5' primer and a J-beta primer mix. Through fastp at Q25 and MiXCR, TCRdb rebuilt clones from the public reads, retaining in-frame beta chains. Every entry covers one CDR3 protein and lists the most common genes and DNA from its rows. For this sample there are 800,000 to 950,000 distinct CDR3 sequences; approximately 35% appear just once. Of the sample, 10% to 15% falls within the top ten clones. The sequenced material came from blood. These TCRs come from a man younger than 35 in good health.

This clonotype was recorded a few times. This chain joins TRBV7-9 and TRBJ2-2; D ambiguous. Germline assignment: CDR1 SEHNR and CDR2 FQNEAQ (reference sequence). The CDR3 consists of 11 residues. V was clipped by 7 bases and J by 5 bases, with 5 bases between them. The CDR3, as DNA: TGTGCCAGCACCATGACCGGGGAGCTGTTTTTT. It specifies CASTMTGELFF.

This clonotype was seen more than once but under ten times. This chain links TRBV11-2 with TRBJ2-1, with D possibly TRBD2 on 5 matching bases. V lost 2 bases and J 5 bases, leaving 10 bases between the germline ends. Germline assignment: CDR1 SGHAT and CDR2 FQNNGV. This CDR3 region has 14 residues. CDR3 in amino acids: CASSLIRGHNEQFF. CDR3 nucleotide sequence: TGTGCCAGCAGCTTAATAAGAGGGCACAATGAGCAGTTCTTC. Full variable domain (missing parts from reference TRBV11-2 and TRBJ2-1): EAGVAQSPRYKIIEKRQSVAFWCNPISGHATLYWYQQILGQGPKLLIQFQNNGVVDDSQLPKDRFSAERLKGVDSTLKIQPAKLEDSAVYLCASSLIRGHNEQFFGPGTRLTVL.

This rearrangement joins TRBV4-1 to TRBJ2-7; D may match TRBD1 or TRBD2 (6 bases each). Trimming took 0 bases from V and 2 from J, leaving 17 bases between them. The length of the CDR3 is 17 residues. CDR1 is MGHRA and CDR2 is YSYEKL in the germline V gene. The CDR3 protein is CASSQDSTGRGPYEQYF. The CDR3 DNA follows: TGCGCCAGCAGCCAAGATAGTACAGGACGGGGGCCCTACGAGCAGTACTTC.